The present T cell receptor beta chain was sequenced within a study of blood T cell repertoires in COVID-19. Study-wide background: The study drew acute and convalescent COVID-19 samples from the United States, Italy and Spain.

In germline, CDR1 is MNHEY, CDR2 SMNVEV (reference sequence). CDR3 length: 13 amino acids. The V gene lost 1 base and the J gene lost 5 bases, with 8 bases spanning the gap. In the study's own analysis: The assay estimated nucleated cells by amplifying reference gene primers. The table came from immunoSEQ multiplex PCR; TCRdb's copy has only in-frame clones and leaves some out. V and J calls plus clone size are reproduced from that table; the DNA served to infer D and trimming. The sample contains 200,000 to 250,000 clones, about 81% of which appear only once. Patients of the Seattle cohort, enrolled during active infection, were followed longitudinally.

The sequenced sample was peripheral blood. The chain employs TRBV27 and TRBJ1-1; D perhaps matches TRBD1 (5 bases). The sequence came from a woman aged 70-85 years with COVID-19, enrolled during active disease. The CDR3 coding sequence is TGTGCCAGCAGTTTATTTCGGGGGACTGAAGCTTTCTTT. This sequence encodes CASSLFRGTEAFF.